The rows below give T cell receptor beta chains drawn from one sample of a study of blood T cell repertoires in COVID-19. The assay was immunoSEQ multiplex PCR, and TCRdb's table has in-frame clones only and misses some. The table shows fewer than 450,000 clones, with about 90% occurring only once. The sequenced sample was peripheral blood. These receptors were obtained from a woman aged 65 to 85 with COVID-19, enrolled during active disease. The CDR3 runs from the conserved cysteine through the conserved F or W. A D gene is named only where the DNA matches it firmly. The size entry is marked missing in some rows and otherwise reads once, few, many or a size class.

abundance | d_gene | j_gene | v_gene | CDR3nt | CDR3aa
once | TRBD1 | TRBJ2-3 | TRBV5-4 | TGTGCCAGCAGCTTGGGCCTGACAGGGGGAGCAGATACGCAGTATTTT | CASSLGLTGGADTQYF
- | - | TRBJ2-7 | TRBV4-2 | TGTGCCAGCAGCCAAGGCCCGTTACTTGAGCAGTACTTC | CASSQGPLLEQYF
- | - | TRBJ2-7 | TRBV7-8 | TGTGCCAGCAGCTTCCTTACCTACGAGCAGTACTTC | CASSFLTYEQYF
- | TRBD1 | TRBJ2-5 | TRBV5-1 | TGCGCCAGCAGCTTGGTTTCGGGACAGGGGGAGACCCAGTACTTC | CASSLVSGQGETQYF
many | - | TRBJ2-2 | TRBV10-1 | TGCGCCAGCAGTGAGTCGTGGAGCGGGACCGGGGAGCTGTTTTTT | CASSESWSGTGELFF
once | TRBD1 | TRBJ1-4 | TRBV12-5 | TGTGCTAGTGGTCTCGGACAGGGGGCGATTAATGAAAAACTGTTTTTT | CASGLGQGAINEKLFF
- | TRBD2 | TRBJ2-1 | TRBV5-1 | TGCGCCAGCAGCTTGACGGGGACTAGCGGGGGGCAATACAATGAGCAGTTCTTC | CASSLTGTSGGQYNEQFF
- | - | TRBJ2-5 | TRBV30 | TGTGCCTGGAGCCCTGGAGAGCAATACGGGGAGTACTTC | CAWSPGEQYGEYF
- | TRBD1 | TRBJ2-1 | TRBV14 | TGTGCCAGCAGCCCGAGGACAGGGGGTAGGAATGAGCAGTTCTTC | CASSPRTGGRNEQFF
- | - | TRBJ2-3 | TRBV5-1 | TGCGCCAGCAGCTTGAGGCCAGCGGATGGGGCAGATACGCAGTATTTT | CASSLRPADGADTQYF
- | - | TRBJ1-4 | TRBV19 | TGTGCCAGTAGTATGGGCCGGGAAAATGAAAAACTGTTTTTT | CASSMGRENEKLFF
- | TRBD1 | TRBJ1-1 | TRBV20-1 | TGCAGTGCTAGTAGGCCAGGGGGCGCCGGGGACACTGAAGCTTTCTTT | CSASRPGGAGDTEAFF
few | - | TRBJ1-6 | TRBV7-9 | TGTGCCAGCAGCGCCCCCGGGGGGGCAGAATCACCCCTCCACTTT | CASSAPGGAESPLHF
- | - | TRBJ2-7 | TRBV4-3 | TGCGCCAGCAGCGCCCGTTACGGGGGGCCCTACGAGCAGTACTTC | CASSARYGGPYEQYF
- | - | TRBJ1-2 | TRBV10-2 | TGCGCCAGCATGGTTGGGGAGTACGGCTACACCTTC | CASMVGEYGYTF
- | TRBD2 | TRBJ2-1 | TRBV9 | TGTGCCAGCAGCCCTACTCCGGGACTAGCAGGCAATGAGCAGTTCTTC | CASSPTPGLAGNEQFF
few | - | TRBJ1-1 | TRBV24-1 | TGTGCCACCAGTGATTTGTCCCCCTCACGGGGGTTGAACACTGAAGCTTTCTTT | CATSDLSPSRGLNTEAFF
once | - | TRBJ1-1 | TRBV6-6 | TGTGCCAGCAGTGAGACAGCGAACACTGAAGCTTTCTTT | CASSETANTEAFF
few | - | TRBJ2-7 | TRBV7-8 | TGTGCCAGCAGCTTATATGGGACAAGCGAGCAGTACTTC | CASSLYGTSEQYF
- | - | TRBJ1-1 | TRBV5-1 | TGCGCCAGCAGCTTGAAGACCGGAGGGACTGAAGCTTTCTTT | CASSLKTGGTEAFF
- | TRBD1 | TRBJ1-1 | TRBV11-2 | TGTGCCAGCAGCCCCCAAGCAGGACAGGGGGCTGGGAACACTGAAGCTTTCTTT | CASSPQAGQGAGNTEAFF
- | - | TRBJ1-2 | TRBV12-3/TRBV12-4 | TGTGCCAGCAGCCCGACAGGAGCCTATGGCTACACCTTC | CASSPTGAYGYTF
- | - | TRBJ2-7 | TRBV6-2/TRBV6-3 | TGTGCCAGCAGTTACTCGAACCGGGACTACGAGCAGTACTTC | CASSYSNRDYEQYF
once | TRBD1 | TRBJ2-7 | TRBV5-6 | TGTGCCAGCAGGGGTAGGACAGGGAGCCACGAGCAGTACTTC | CASRGRTGSHEQYF
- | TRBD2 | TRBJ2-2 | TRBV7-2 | TGTGCCAGCAGTCTAGTTTGGAGCGGGGGGTCGAACACCGGGGAGCTGTTTTTT | CASSLVWSGGSNTGELFF
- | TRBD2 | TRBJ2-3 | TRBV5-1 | TGCGCCAGCAGCTTGGGTCTAGCGGGGGGGCCGGGAGATACGCAGTATTTT | CASSLGLAGGPGDTQYF
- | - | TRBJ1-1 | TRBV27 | TGTGCCAGCAGCCCTTTCCTCGGGGATACTGAAGCTTTCTTT | CASSPFLGDTEAFF
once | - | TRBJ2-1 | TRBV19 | TGTGCCAGTAGTATTGGCGCAGGGGCCGATGAGCAGTTCTTC | CASSIGAGADEQFF
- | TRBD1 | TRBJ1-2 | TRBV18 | TGTGCCAGCTCTGGACAGGGTTATGGCTACACCTTC | CASSGQGYGYTF
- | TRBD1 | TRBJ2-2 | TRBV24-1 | TGTGCCACCAGTGACAATCTACCGGGACAGGCCAACACCGGGGAGCTGTTTTTT | CATSDNLPGQANTGELFF
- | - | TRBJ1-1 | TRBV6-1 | TGTGCCAGCAGTGAAAGGGGATCCACTGAAGCTTTCTTT | CASSERGSTEAFF
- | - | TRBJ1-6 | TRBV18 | TGTGCCAGCTCACCGGGTGAGGGTTGGAGTTCACCCCTCCACTTT | CASSPGEGWSSPLHF
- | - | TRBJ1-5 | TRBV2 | TGTGCCAGCACCACACAGGTGGGGTACAATCAGCCCCAGCATTTT | CASTTQVGYNQPQHF
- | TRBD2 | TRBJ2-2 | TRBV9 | TGTGCCAGCAGCGTAGGTAGCGGGGCCAGCACCGGGGAGCTGTTTTTT | CASSVGSGASTGELFF
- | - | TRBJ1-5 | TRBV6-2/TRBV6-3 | TGTGCCAGCAGTTCTTTTCGTCGGAGAGGAGATGCACAGCCCCAGCATTTT | CASSSFRRRGDAQPQHF
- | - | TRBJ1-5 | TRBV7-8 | TGTGCCACCCGAGCGGACAGTAACCAGCCCCAGCATTTT | CATRADSNQPQHF
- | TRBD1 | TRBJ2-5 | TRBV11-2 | TGTGCCAGCAGCTCGAATTTGGGACAGGGGGAGACCCAGTACTTC | CASSSNLGQGETQYF
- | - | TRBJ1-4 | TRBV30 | TGTGCCTGGACCCGATTTGGCCCTAATGAAAAACTGTTTTTT | CAWTRFGPNEKLFF